The rows below give T cell receptor beta chains drawn from one sample of a study of blood T cell repertoires in COVID-19. The protocol was immunoSEQ multiplex PCR, while the TCRdb copy is restricted to in-frame clones and leaves out a portion. The sample lists 80,000 to 95,000 clones, just over 85% occurring once. Sequenced input: peripheral blood. The receptors here all came from a woman aged 80 or over in a cohort sampled during active or convalescent COVID-19. CDR3s include the opening cysteine and the closing phenylalanine or tryptophan. Each record gives: V gene, J gene, CDR3 protein.

V: TRBV28; J: TRBJ2-2; CDR3: CASSWTGLDTGELFF
V: TRBV30; J: TRBJ1-2; CDR3: CAWSMRDRSYGYTF
V: TRBV4-2; J: TRBJ1-2; CDR3: CASSLGTATNYGYTF
V: TRBV11-2; J: TRBJ2-7; CDR3: CASSFSGRQHEQYF
V: TRBV19; J: TRBJ1-5; CDR3: CASSTLDRRYSNQPQHF
V: TRBV18; J: TRBJ2-1; CDR3: CASSPQGLAGLEQFF
V: TRBV6-5; J: TRBJ1-1; CDR3: CASSYPSGSEAFF
V: TRBV11-1; J: TRBJ2-3; CDR3: CASSLALASYTDTQYF
V: TRBV27; J: TRBJ2-1; CDR3: CASSPISRNQGNEQFF
V: TRBV11-2; J: TRBJ1-6; CDR3: CASSGYGTGNNSPLHF
V: TRBV7-9; J: TRBJ1-1; CDR3: CASRLSGTGRTEAFF
V: TRBV9; J: TRBJ2-5; CDR3: CASSVGGTSMETQYF